Each of the 14 T cell receptor beta chains below was sequenced from the same sample in a study of CXCR3-negative and CXCR3-positive naive CD8 T cells. The antigens for these receptors are not known. The study's findings and limits: Naive CXCR3-positive cells had TRB CDR3s more hydrophobic than those of CXCR3-negative naive cells.

UMI-labeled 5' RACE TRB cDNA libraries were prepared from the cells. TCRdb reworked the 5' RACE reads into one entry per CDR3 protein, no DNA. This sample's table has some 130,000 distinct CDR3 sequences. The sample taken for sequencing was naive CXCR3+ CD8+ T cells from blood. Regarding subset: CD45RO-CCR7+CD27+CD95- naive CD8+ T cells expressing CXCR3 (TNR3+). These receptors all stem from a human donor in good health. Some clones in this sample may be carry-over from other donors' samples.

This chain connects TRBV20-1 to TRBJ1-1; the D gene TCRdb calls, TRBD1, cannot be checked with no DNA. The CDR3 is 13 residues long. CDR1 and CDR2 from the germline V gene are DFQATT and SNEGSKA (reference sequence). CDR3 amino acids: CSGPGPMNTEAFF.

The chain is built from TRBV4-3 and TRBJ2-1. CDR3 length: 15 amino acids. The V gene's germline CDR1 is LGHNA and CDR2 YSLEER. The CDR3 spells CASSQGGLSYNEQFF.

V gene TRBV20-1 combines with J gene TRBJ2-7; absent DNA, TCRdb's TRBD1 call cannot be checked. This CDR3 spans 13 amino acids. Germline V gene lookup returns CDR1 DFQATT and CDR2 SNEGSKA (reference sequence). The CDR3 sequence is CSAPRGRYYEQYF.

The chain combines TRBV28 with TRBJ2-7; TCRdb returns TRBD2, unconfirmable since there is no DNA. Germline-derived CDR1 and CDR2 are MDHEN and SYDVKM. The CDR3 covers 14 residues. This CDR3 is CASSFSRSAYEQYF.

The rearrangement joins TRBV28 to TRBJ2-5. Germline CDR1 reads MDHEN; CDR2 reads SYDVKM. The CDR3 is made up of 12 amino acids. CDR3 amino acids: CASSSLRETQYF.

The gene calls are TRBV7-8 and TRBJ1-1; TCRdb reports TRBD1, a call that lacks DNA to check it against. Germline V gives CDR1 SGHVS, CDR2 FQNEAQ. This CDR3 is built from 15 residues. CDR3 sequence reads: CASSLSKGMNTEAFF.

The chain is built from TRBV20-1 and TRBJ2-7; TCRdb's D call of TRBD1 is untestable without DNA. The CDR3 covers 14 residues. CDR1 is DFQATT and CDR2 is SNEGSKA in the germline V gene (reference sequence). This CDR3 reads CSATQQGVAYEQYF.

The chain couples TRBV4-1 to TRBJ2-2; with no DNA, the TCRdb D assignment of TRBD1 cannot be verified. The V gene's germline CDR1 is MGHRA and CDR2 YSYEKL. The CDR3 length is 13 residues. CDR3 sequence reads: CASSLRGSGELFF.

The chain links TRBV29-1 to TRBJ2-3; TCRdb's assignment of TRBD1 cannot be checked, as there is no DNA. Germline lookup yields CDR1 SQVTM and CDR2 ANQGSEA. The CDR3 is 16 residues long. This chain's CDR3 is CSVGRPGALIPDTQYF.

The J gene is TRBJ2-1, the V gene TRBV11-1; TCRdb designates TRBD1, a call that cannot be tested without DNA. Germline values: CDR1 SGHAT, CDR2 FQDESV (reference sequence). This CDR3 region has 17 residues. The CDR3 is CASSSPRGTIGLHEQFF.

The chain uses TRBV28 and TRBJ1-6; the TCRdb call, TRBD1, lacks DNA for checking. Germline CDR1 and CDR2: MDHEN and SYDVKM. This CDR3 is built from 14 residues. CDR3 region: CASKDTGEGSPLHF.

The rearrangement uses TRBV15 and TRBJ2-5; there is no DNA to check the TCRdb D call of TRBD1. CDR1 is LNHNV and CDR2 is YYDKDF in the germline V gene (reference sequence). The length of the CDR3 is 15 residues. CDR3 region: CATGDRWAGVETQYF.

The chain has TRBV7-6 and TRBJ1-2; lacking DNA, the TRBD1 call made by TCRdb goes unchecked. Germline V gives CDR1 SGHVS, CDR2 FNYEAQ. CDR3 length: 14 residues. The CDR3 sequence is CASSSMDREYGYTF.

This chain joins TRBV7-6 and TRBJ2-1; the TCRdb D gene call, TRBD1, has no DNA to confirm it. The germline V gene encodes CDR1 SGHVS and CDR2 FNYEAQ. The CDR3 loop spans 11 amino acids. CDR3 loop: CASSFAGPWVF.